This T cell receptor beta chain was retrieved from a study of post-analysis software for immune sequencing data. Study context: Included among the disease courses, which were recorded for the cohort, were relapsing-remitting, secondary progressive and progressive-relapsing multiple sclerosis. Study-level findings and limits: Significantly decreased normalized Chao1 diversity was recorded for multiple sclerosis patients relative to controls. Five TRBV segments were more frequent in patients than controls; TRBV5-6, TRBV5-1 and TRBV20-1 belonged to this group.

Germline values: CDR1 SGDLS, CDR2 YYNGEE. V gave up 5 bases and J gave up 5 bases, with 7 bases separating them. The CDR3 consists of 11 residues. Presence of unique molecular identifiers characterized the TCR beta cDNA libraries. One entry per CDR3 protein results from TCRdb running MiXCR on the PCR reads. Seen here are hundreds of thousands of distinct CDR3 sequences, about 40% observed once, and the top ten hold roughly 1.7%. On this clonotype itself: Antigen: not known.

The chain employs TRBV9 and TRBJ1-2, with D perhaps TRBD1 (6 bases). The receptor's source is a girl aged 5 to 17 with multiple sclerosis. The sample consisted of blood. Here the CDR3 DNA reads TGTGCCAGCAGGGGGGCATATGGCTACACCTTC. Translating it yields CASRGAYGYTF.